Each of the 7 T cell receptor beta chains below was sequenced from the same sample in a study of cytomegalovirus exposure and HLA in healthy donors. Use of 60 Vbeta and 13 Jbeta primers characterized the PCR. Assay: immunoSEQ multiplex PCR; the TCRdb copy retains only in-frame clones and omits some. The repertoire includes approximately 150,000 clones, 75% to 80% of them detected once, and approximately 0.9% sits in the top ten. Specimen: PBMCs. These receptors came from a woman aged 60-75 years in good health and CMV-seronegative.

V usage is TRBV6-1 and J usage is TRBJ2-1, with TRBD1 matching over 11 bases. Unmatched junction bases numbered 1, after V lost 6 bases and J lost 6 bases. Germline-derived CDR1 and CDR2 are MNHNS and SASEGT. The CDR3 is 13 amino acids. The CDR3 DNA reads TGTGCCAGCAGCGGGACAGGGGGCAATGAGCAGTTCTTC. It codes for CASSGTGGNEQFF.

The DNA of the CDR3 is TGTGCCAGCAAACCGACAGGGCCCACAGATACGCAGTATTTT. It encodes CASKPTGPTDTQYF. The J gene is TRBJ2-3, the V gene TRBV2; TRBD1 matches at 7 bases. J lost 2 bases, V lost 7 bases, and 6 bases had no gene match. Germline CDR1 is SNHLY and CDR2 is FYNNEI. The CDR3 runs to 14 residues. Supplemented by reference TRBV2 and TRBJ2-3, the full variable domain reads EPEVTQTPSHQVTQMGQEVILRCVPISNHLYFYWYRQILGQKVEFLVSFYNNEISEKSEIFDDQFSVERPDGSNFTLKIRSTKLEDSAMYFCASKPTGPTDTQYFGPGTRLTVL.

The V and J genes are TRBV5-1 and TRBJ2-2; perhaps TRBD2 as D (7 bases). Per germline, CDR1 SGHRS and CDR2 YFSETQ. The CDR3 runs to 15 residues. V was trimmed by 4 bases and J by 7 bases, leaving 17 bases between them. CDR3 DNA: TGCGCCAGCAGCCACCTGGGGGGGCATGACGGGGAGCTGTTTTTT. This codes for CASSHLGGHDGELFF.

This clone was observed a handful of times. One end of the junction does not line up with germline, which may come from a read error. The J gene is TRBJ2-7, the V gene TRBV7-9, with 9 bases matching TRBD2. CDR1 SEHNR and CDR2 FQNEAQ come from the germline V gene (reference sequence). The CDR3 is 13 residues long. CDR3 region: CASGPGTSYQQYF. In DNA form, the CDR3 reads TGTGCCAGCGGACCCGGGACTAGCTACCAGCAGTACTTC.

The rearrangement uses TRBV18 and TRBJ2-7, with a possible D match to TRBD1 (5 bases). V dropped 4 bases and J dropped 9 bases, with 10 bases sitting between them. This CDR3 is 11 amino acids long. Per germline, CDR1 KGHSH and CDR2 LQKENI. The DNA for the CDR3 is TGTGCCAGCTCACAGGGCACAGGGCAGTACTTC. It is translated as CASSQGTGQYF. Complete variable domain (other parts from reference TRBV18 and TRBJ2-7): NAGVMQNPRHLVRRRGQEARLRCSPMKGHSHVYWYRQLPEEGLKFMVYLQKENIIDESGMPKERFSAEFPKEGPSILRIQQVVRGDSAAYFCASSQGTGQYFGPGTRLTVT.

DNA for the CDR3: TGTGCCAGCAGTCCCCGGGAGGGCATTAGCAATCAGCCCCAGCATTTT. It translates to CASSPREGISNQPQHF. The chain uses TRBV25-1 and TRBJ1-5; D unclear. The CDR3 is 16 amino acids. V was shortened by 5 bases and J by 0 bases, with 14 bases between the two germline ends. The V gene's germline CDR1 is MGHDK and CDR2 SYGVNS.

The chain employs TRBV6-1 and TRBJ2-5; possibly TRBD1 for D (7 bases). Trimming pared 0 bases from V and 4 bases from J, leaving 18 bases between. Germline lookup yields CDR1 MNHNS and CDR2 SASEGT. The CDR3 spans 17 residues. In DNA, the CDR3 is TGTGCCAGCAGTGAAGCGGCACAGGGGAGGATCGGAGAGACCCAGTACTTC. It encodes CASSEAAQGRIGETQYF.